This T cell receptor beta chain stems from a study of cytomegalovirus exposure and HLA in healthy donors. Study-level information: An earlier analysis found under 130 million unique TCR beta sequences from approximately 170 million T cells.

The study, taken as a whole, reports: Researchers reported from a later analysis that most CMV-associated TCR beta chains appeared HLA-restricted. What a later analysis reportedly showed was that an Asian-associated ancestry cluster had fewer N-insertions than the approximately 700-donor mean. For cytomegalovirus status, the classifier reportedly gave diagnoses with high specificity and sensitivity.

The CDR3 runs to 14 residues. Germline V gene lookup returns CDR1 SGHTA and CDR2 FQGNSA. Trimming cost V 0 bases and J 7 bases, with 12 bases left between them. PCR primers comprised 60 Vbeta and 13 Jbeta primers. The assay was immunoSEQ multiplex PCR, and TCRdb's table has in-frame clones only and misses some. The data contain approximately 190,000 clones, 84% of them seen just once; the ten biggest clones take up about 0.25%. Comment on this clone: The antigen remains unidentified.

Input material: PBMCs. The clonotype originates from a boy aged 10-17 years in good health and CMV-seronegative. The J gene is TRBJ1-2, the V gene TRBV7-2; D call uncertain. This CDR3 is CASSLAQAHGGYTF. The CDR3 bases are TGTGCCAGCAGCTTAGCCCAAGCCCACGGTGGCTACACCTTC.